Following are 10 T cell receptor beta chains from one sample sequenced in a study of cytomegalovirus exposure and HLA in healthy donors. Vbeta (60) and Jbeta (13) primers were used in the PCR. TCRdb's table, derived via immunoSEQ multiplex PCR, lists solely in-frame clones and lacks some. This table has roughly 120,000 clones, approximately 69% appearing once. What was sequenced was PBMCs. The receptors originated from a woman aged 50 to 65 in good health and CMV-seropositive.

The V call is TRBV29-1, the J call TRBJ1-2, with D maybe TRBD1 (6 bases). CDR1 and CDR2 (germline): SQVTM, ANQGSEA. The CDR3 sequence is 12 residues long. Trimming removed 7 bases from V and 5 bases from J, with 14 bases in between. CDR3 amino acids: CSDLDSRYGYTF. In DNA form, the CDR3 reads TGCAGCGATTTGGACAGCCGTTATGGCTACACCTTC. Full variable domain (remainder filled in from reference TRBV29-1 and TRBJ1-2): SAVISQKPSRDICQRGTSLTIQCQVDSQVTMMFWYRQQPGQSLTLIATANQGSEATYESGFVIDKFPISRPNLTFSTLTVSNMSPEDSSIYLCSDLDSRYGYTFGSGTRLTVV.

About this clone itself: This likely comes from a read error, as the CDR3 has no conserved phenylalanine or tryptophan at its end. The chain combines TRBV5-1 with TRBJ1-5; TRBD1 agrees at 7 bases. Germline assignment: CDR1 SGHRS and CDR2 YFSETQ. This CDR3 is built from 15 residues. V lost 4 bases and J lost 1; bases outside the gene matches: 5. Written as DNA, the CDR3 is TGCGCCAGCAGCCCAGAGGGGGCAAGCAATCAGCCCCAGCATTTG. Protein sequence: CASSPEGASNQPQHL.

This clone turned up a few times. V gene TRBV7-2 combines with J gene TRBJ2-3; D is perhaps TRBD1 (6 bases). CDR3 length: 14 residues. V was trimmed by 5 bases and J by 7 bases, leaving 16 bases between them. Germline V gene data show CDR1 as SGHTA and CDR2 as FQGNSA. CDR3 sequence: CASSPTPGAYTQYF. The CDR3 DNA is TGTGCCAGCAGCCCGACGCCAGGGGCATATACGCAGTATTTT.

V is TRBV6-5 and J is TRBJ1-1; 10 nucleotides match TRBD1. This CDR3 is built from 15 residues. Germline assignment: CDR1 MNHEY and CDR2 SVGAGI. The V and J ends lost 4 bases and 0 bases, in that order; junction bases with no gene match: 2. The CDR3 spells CASSWTGGLNTEAFF. CDR3 DNA: TGTGCCAGCAGTTGGACAGGGGGATTGAACACTGAAGCTTTCTTT.

This clone was counted a few times. The chain joins TRBV13 to TRBJ2-5, with 11 bases aligning to TRBD2. Looked up from germline, CDR1 is PRHDT and CDR2 is FYEKMQ (reference sequence). V trimming: 6 bases; J trimming: 0 bases; junction bases outside the gene matches: 3. The CDR3 loop spans 15 amino acids. The CDR3 spells CASRRTSGYQETQYF. CDR3 coding DNA: TGTGCCAGCAGACGGACTAGCGGGTACCAAGAGACCCAGTACTTC.

This sequence joins TRBV9 and TRBJ1-1; 10 nucleotides agree with TRBD1. The germline V gene has CDR1 SGDLS and CDR2 YYNGEE. V lost 4 bases, J lost 3 bases, and 12 bases stayed unmatched. The CDR3 extends over 17 amino acids. The CDR3 DNA reads as TGTGCCAGCAGCATCGGGACAGGGGCTGGGGGGTACACTGAAGCTTTCTTT. Amino acid sequence: CASSIGTGAGGYTEAFF. The full variable domain, completed using reference TRBV9 and TRBJ1-1, is DSGVTQTPKHLITATGQRVTLRCSPRSGDLSVYWYQQSLDQGLQFLIQYYNGEERAKGNILERFSAQQFPDLHSELNLSSLELGDSALYFCASSIGTGAGGYTEAFFGQGTRLTVV.

The rearrangement uses TRBV7-3 and TRBJ2-1, with D possibly TRBD1 on 5 matching bases. V was trimmed by 2 bases and J by 9 bases, leaving 14 bases between them. Germline loops: CDR1 SGHTA, CDR2 FQGTGA. The CDR3 sequence is 14 residues long. CDR3 in amino acids: CASSLSRTIGEQFF. In DNA form, the CDR3 reads TGTGCCAGCAGCTTATCTAGGACAATCGGTGAGCAGTTCTTC.

This clone showed up just a few times. J is TRBJ2-1 and V is TRBV2; 9 nucleotides agree with TRBD1. Germline V lookup: CDR1 SNHLY, CDR2 FYNNEI. V trimming: 5 bases; J trimming: 10 bases; junction bases outside the gene matches: 12. CDR3 length: 15 amino acids. The CDR3 DNA reads as TGTGCCAGCAGTCAACAGGGGGCGATCCTTGGGGAGCAGTTCTTC. It codes for CASSQQGAILGEQFF.

The chain links TRBV5-1 to TRBJ1-6; 10 bases are a match to TRBD1. J lost 10 bases, V lost 3 bases, and 4 bases had no gene match. Per the germline V gene, CDR1 is SGHRS and CDR2 is YFSETQ. The CDR3 is 14 amino acids. The CDR3 DNA sequence: TGCGCCAGCAGCTACGGGACAGGGGAATCACCCCTCCACTTT. Its translation is CASSYGTGESPLHF.

The chain couples TRBV18 to TRBJ1-1; 8 bases are shared with TRBD1. Germline-derived CDR1 and CDR2 are KGHSH and LQKENI. The V and J ends lost 0 bases and 4 bases, in that order; junction bases with no gene match: 4. The CDR3 length is 15 residues. The CDR3 DNA reads TGTGCCAGCTCACCACCGGGGGACAGGACCACTGAAGCTTTCTTT. This translates into CASSPPGDRTTEAFF.